This is a list of T cell receptor beta chains from one sample in a study of T cells in pancreatic ductal adenocarcinoma. The protocol was immunoSEQ multiplex PCR, while the TCRdb copy is restricted to in-frame clones and leaves out a portion. The repertoire holds roughly 16,000 clones, around nine tenths seen once, with 16% in the top ten. Sequenced input: PBMCs. The receptors were sampled from a human donor with pancreatic ductal adenocarcinoma. CDR3s include the opening cysteine and the closing phenylalanine or tryptophan. D genes are given only for firm matches. Size is omitted from some rows. Given values are once, few, many or a class for expanded clones.

v_call: TRBV19
d_call: NA
j_call: TRBJ2-2
clone_size: NA
cdr3_aa: CASSIPMRRGNTGELFF
cdr3_nt: TGTGCCAGTAGTATCCCAATGCGGCGGGGAAACACCGGGGAGCTGTTTTTT

v_call: TRBV19
d_call: NA
j_call: TRBJ2-5
clone_size: NA
cdr3_aa: CASSIRTTPETQYF
cdr3_nt: TGTGCCAGTAGTATTAGGACGACTCCTGAGACCCAGTACTTC

v_call: TRBV9
d_call: TRBD2
j_call: TRBJ2-7
clone_size: NA
cdr3_aa: CASSGIGGRAIEEQYF
cdr3_nt: TGTGCCAGCAGCGGAATCGGAGGGAGGGCCATCGAAGAGCAGTACTTC

v_call: TRBV29-1
d_call: NA
j_call: TRBJ1-1
clone_size: NA
cdr3_aa: CSVGGSGEAFF
cdr3_nt: TGCAGCGTTGGCGGGTCGGGTGAAGCTTTCTTT

v_call: TRBV5-1
d_call: TRBD1
j_call: TRBJ1-3
clone_size: NA
cdr3_aa: CASSLERALTGVSYQPGNTIYF
cdr3_nt: TGCGCCAGCAGCTTGGAGCGGGCCTTGACAGGGGTGAGCTATCAGCCTGGAAACACCATATATTTT

v_call: TRBV11-2
d_call: NA
j_call: TRBJ2-3
clone_size: few
cdr3_aa: CASSSLGAAGTDTQYF
cdr3_nt: TGTGCCAGCAGCTCCCTGGGGGCCGCCGGCACAGATACGCAGTATTTT

v_call: TRBV7-2
d_call: NA
j_call: TRBJ1-2
clone_size: NA
cdr3_aa: CASSFRDPGQGGYTF
cdr3_nt: TGTGCCAGCAGCTTCCGAGATCCGGGACAAGGGGGCTACACCTTC

v_call: TRBV19
d_call: NA
j_call: TRBJ1-6
clone_size: NA
cdr3_aa: CASSSGTANSPLHF
cdr3_nt: TGTGCCAGTAGTAGCGGGACGGCGAATTCACCCCTCCACTTT

v_call: TRBV2
d_call: TRBD1
j_call: TRBJ1-2
clone_size: NA
cdr3_aa: CASSVPGGPYYGYTF
cdr3_nt: TGTGCCAGCAGTGTGCCAGGGGGCCCCTACTATGGCTACACCTTC

v_call: TRBV7-3
d_call: TRBD1
j_call: TRBJ2-2
clone_size: NA
cdr3_aa: CASSPQGARTGELFF
cdr3_nt: TGTGCCAGCAGCCCTCAGGGGGCGCGGACCGGGGAGCTGTTTTTT

v_call: TRBV7-2
d_call: NA
j_call: TRBJ1-2
clone_size: NA
cdr3_aa: CASSLAWTRITNYGYTF
cdr3_nt: TGTGCCAGCAGCTTAGCGTGGACCCGAATTACTAACTATGGCTACACCTTC

v_call: TRBV5-1
d_call: TRBD2
j_call: TRBJ2-1
clone_size: NA
cdr3_aa: CASSSLAGHNNEQFF
cdr3_nt: TGCGCCAGCAGCTCCTTAGCGGGGCACAACAATGAGCAGTTCTTC

v_call: TRBV19
d_call: TRBD1
j_call: TRBJ2-7
clone_size: NA
cdr3_aa: CASSIDSATGPTYEQYF
cdr3_nt: TGTGCCAGTAGTATAGATTCCGCGACAGGGCCGACCTACGAGCAGTACTTC

v_call: TRBV4-3
d_call: NA
j_call: TRBJ2-1
clone_size: NA
cdr3_aa: CASSLDRFSYNEQFF
cdr3_nt: TGCGCCAGCAGCCTCGACAGGTTCTCCTACAATGAGCAGTTCTTC

v_call: TRBV19
d_call: TRBD1
j_call: TRBJ1-5
clone_size: NA
cdr3_aa: CASSMTGGRQPQHF
cdr3_nt: TGTGCCAGTAGTATGACAGGGGGCCGCCAGCCCCAGCATTTT

v_call: TRBV5-1
d_call: NA
j_call: TRBJ2-5
clone_size: NA
cdr3_aa: CASSSGQETQYF
cdr3_nt: TGCGCCAGCAGCTCGGGACAAGAGACCCAGTACTTC

v_call: TRBV29-1
d_call: TRBD1
j_call: TRBJ1-2
clone_size: NA
cdr3_aa: CSVDGQGSTFYGYTF
cdr3_nt: TGCAGCGTTGATGGACAGGGGTCGACTTTCTATGGCTACACCTTC

v_call: TRBV6-4
d_call: NA
j_call: TRBJ2-5
clone_size: NA
cdr3_aa: CASSDSKETQYF
cdr3_nt: TGTGCCAGCAGTGACTCCAAGGAGACCCAGTACTTC

v_call: TRBV13
d_call: NA
j_call: TRBJ1-6
clone_size: NA
cdr3_aa: CASSPAGTPSSPLHF
cdr3_nt: TGTGCCAGCAGCCCCGCCGGGACTCCAAGTTCACCCCTCCACTTT

v_call: TRBV10-1
d_call: NA
j_call: TRBJ1-2
clone_size: NA
cdr3_aa: CASKKGTRGFYGYTF
cdr3_nt: TGCGCCAGCAAGAAAGGGACAAGGGGGTTCTATGGCTACACCTTC

v_call: TRBV6-5
d_call: TRBD1
j_call: TRBJ1-2
clone_size: NA
cdr3_aa: CASRLGQGIYGYTF
cdr3_nt: TGTGCCAGCAGGCTCGGACAGGGGATCTATGGCTACACCTTC

v_call: TRBV9
d_call: TRBD1
j_call: TRBJ2-3
clone_size: NA
cdr3_aa: CASRGDRESTDTQYF
cdr3_nt: TGTGCCAGCAGAGGGGACAGGGAGAGCACAGATACGCAGTATTTT

v_call: TRBV7-9
d_call: TRBD2
j_call: TRBJ2-7
clone_size: few
cdr3_aa: CASSPSGGTEQYF
cdr3_nt: TGTGCCAGCAGCCCCTCGGGAGGGACCGAGCAGTACTTC

v_call: TRBV28
d_call: TRBD2
j_call: TRBJ2-1
clone_size: few
cdr3_aa: CASSFATPGLATYNEQFF
cdr3_nt: TGTGCCAGCAGTTTTGCCACCCCGGGACTAGCGACCTACAATGAGCAGTTCTTC

v_call: TRBV16
d_call: TRBD1
j_call: TRBJ1-2
clone_size: few
cdr3_aa: CASSPLLLGTGIYGYTF
cdr3_nt: TGTGCCAGCAGCCCTCTTCTTTTAGGGACAGGGATCTATGGCTACACCTTC

v_call: TRBV19
d_call: TRBD1
j_call: TRBJ1-5
clone_size: NA
cdr3_aa: CASSNRDSSHQPQHF
cdr3_nt: TGTGCCAGTAGTAACCGGGACAGTTCACATCAGCCCCAGCATTTT

v_call: TRBV28
d_call: NA
j_call: TRBJ1-4
clone_size: NA
cdr3_aa: CASSLQPYRTSNEKLFF
cdr3_nt: TGTGCCAGCAGTTTACAACCTTACAGGACAAGTAATGAAAAACTGTTTTTT

v_call: TRBV9
d_call: TRBD1
j_call: TRBJ1-3
clone_size: NA
cdr3_aa: CASSQTGGYGNTIYF
cdr3_nt: TGTGCCAGCAGCCAGACAGGGGGCTATGGAAACACCATATATTTT

v_call: TRBV7-2
d_call: TRBD1
j_call: TRBJ2-3
clone_size: NA
cdr3_aa: CASSLAPGQGTPAVTDTQYF
cdr3_nt: TGTGCCAGCAGCTTAGCGCCGGGACAGGGGACTCCCGCTGTCACAGATACGCAGTATTTT

v_call: TRBV9
d_call: NA
j_call: TRBJ2-3
clone_size: NA
cdr3_aa: CASSAGIGSTDTQYF
cdr3_nt: TGTGCCAGCAGCGCTGGCATTGGAAGCACAGATACGCAGTATTTT

v_call: TRBV27
d_call: NA
j_call: TRBJ1-5
clone_size: NA
cdr3_aa: CASSLSGEGGQPQHF
cdr3_nt: TGTGCCAGCAGTTTATCGGGGGAGGGGGGCCAGCCCCAGCATTTT

v_call: TRBV29-1
d_call: NA
j_call: TRBJ2-1
clone_size: NA
cdr3_aa: CSVWGQGAGGRYNEQFF
cdr3_nt: TGCAGCGTTTGGGGGCAGGGGGCGGGAGGGAGGTACAATGAGCAGTTCTTC

v_call: TRBV5-6
d_call: NA
j_call: TRBJ2-7
clone_size: NA
cdr3_aa: CASSPGTRGEQYF
cdr3_nt: TGTGCCAGCAGCCCAGGGACACGGGGGGAGCAGTACTTC

v_call: TRBV6-6
d_call: NA
j_call: TRBJ2-5
clone_size: NA
cdr3_aa: CASSHGQTQETQYF
cdr3_nt: TGTGCCAGCAGCCACGGACAGACCCAAGAGACCCAGTACTTC

v_call: TRBV15
d_call: TRBD1
j_call: TRBJ1-2
clone_size: NA
cdr3_aa: CATSRDRRDSNYGYTF
cdr3_nt: TGTGCCACCAGCAGAGATCGCAGGGACAGCAACTATGGCTACACCTTC

v_call: TRBV7-2
d_call: TRBD1
j_call: TRBJ2-3
clone_size: once
cdr3_aa: CASSRTGTANLNTDTQYF
cdr3_nt: TGTGCCAGCAGCCGAACCGGGACAGCGAACTTGAACACAGATACGCAGTATTTT

v_call: TRBV5-1
d_call: TRBD1
j_call: TRBJ1-5
clone_size: NA
cdr3_aa: CASSLEGARNQPQHF
cdr3_nt: TGCGCCAGCAGCTTGGAGGGGGCGCGGAATCAGCCCCAGCATTTT

v_call: TRBV5-4
d_call: TRBD2
j_call: TRBJ2-1
clone_size: NA
cdr3_aa: CASSLRLAGNYNEQFF
cdr3_nt: TGTGCCAGCAGCTTACGTCTAGCGGGTAACTACAATGAGCAGTTCTTC

v_call: TRBV4-3
d_call: TRBD2
j_call: TRBJ2-7
clone_size: NA
cdr3_aa: CASSQGLAGGPYEQYF
cdr3_nt: TGCGCCAGCAGCCAAGGCCTGGCGGGAGGGCCCTACGAGCAGTACTTC

v_call: TRBV6-6
d_call: TRBD1
j_call: TRBJ1-1
clone_size: NA
cdr3_aa: CASGKGQGRNTEAFF
cdr3_nt: TGTGCCAGCGGAAAGGGACAGGGGAGGAACACTGAAGCTTTCTTT

v_call: TRBV5-4
d_call: NA
j_call: TRBJ2-1
clone_size: NA
cdr3_aa: CASSLASVGQQFF
cdr3_nt: TGTGCCAGCAGCTTGGCCAGCGTTGGCCAGCAGTTCTTC

v_call: TRBV14
d_call: NA
j_call: TRBJ2-1
clone_size: NA
cdr3_aa: CASSQLYPSQEQFF
cdr3_nt: TGTGCCAGCAGCCAACTCTACCCCTCGCAGGAGCAGTTCTTC

v_call: TRBV6-1
d_call: NA
j_call: TRBJ1-6
clone_size: NA
cdr3_aa: CASSEGGGFNSPLHF
cdr3_nt: TGTGCCAGCAGTGAAGGCGGCGGTTTTAATTCACCCCTCCACTTT

v_call: TRBV4-3
d_call: NA
j_call: TRBJ2-7
clone_size: NA
cdr3_aa: CASSQEDSAVYEQYF
cdr3_nt: TGCGCCAGCAGCCAAGAAGATTCGGCAGTCTACGAGCAGTACTTC

v_call: TRBV2
d_call: TRBD2
j_call: TRBJ2-1
clone_size: NA
cdr3_aa: CATARLAGEVSGYNEQFF
cdr3_nt: TGTGCCACCGCAAGACTAGCGGGAGAGGTGTCGGGGTACAATGAGCAGTTCTTC

v_call: TRBV7-9
d_call: NA
j_call: TRBJ2-3
clone_size: few
cdr3_aa: CASSLALTTDTQYF
cdr3_nt: TGTGCCAGCAGCTTAGCGTTAACCACAGATACGCAGTATTTT

v_call: TRBV5-6
d_call: NA
j_call: TRBJ2-1
clone_size: NA
cdr3_aa: CASSLAGRSVWYYEQFF
cdr3_nt: TGTGCCAGCAGCTTGGCGGGTAGGTCGGTTTGGTATTATGAGCAGTTCTTC

v_call: TRBV5-4
d_call: NA
j_call: TRBJ2-5
clone_size: NA
cdr3_aa: CASSLGQDRRGTQYF
cdr3_nt: TGTGCCAGCAGCTTGGGGCAGGATAGGCGGGGGACCCAGTACTTC

v_call: TRBV9
d_call: TRBD1
j_call: TRBJ1-1
clone_size: NA
cdr3_aa: CASSVAQGAVTEAFF
cdr3_nt: TGTGCCAGCAGCGTAGCTCAGGGGGCAGTCACTGAAGCTTTCTTT

v_call: TRBV27
d_call: NA
j_call: TRBJ2-5
clone_size: once
cdr3_aa: CASSFSYQETQYF
cdr3_nt: TGTGCCAGCAGTTTTTCCTACCAAGAGACCCAGTACTTC

v_call: TRBV6-5
d_call: NA
j_call: TRBJ2-5
clone_size: NA
cdr3_aa: CASSYSRTAGETQYF
cdr3_nt: TGTGCCAGCAGTTACTCGAGGACTGCCGGTGAGACCCAGTACTTC